This T cell receptor beta chain is from a study of T-cell reconstitution after alpha-beta-depleted transplantation in children. A library of TCRbeta sequences, prepared with unique molecular identifiers, was generated. TCRdb used MiXCR to reprocess the PCR reads, holding one entry per CDR3 protein. The profile shows about 610,000 distinct CDR3 sequences, more than 9% of them singletons. This CDR3 has 14 amino acids. The V gene's germline CDR1 is SGHAT and CDR2 FQNNGV. J was trimmed by 5 bases and V by 4 bases; bases with no gene match: 3. The starting material was PBMCs from the stem cell graft donor, obtained from the stem cell graft. The clonotype comes from a human donor who donated a stem cell graft to a child with acute myeloid leukemia. The genes are TRBV11-2 and TRBJ2-5, with TRBD2 identical over 11 bases. The CDR3 bases are TGTGCCAGCAGCTCGACTAGCGGGACTGAGACCCAGTACTTC. This sequence encodes CASSSTSGTETQYF.